These T cell receptor beta chains were read from a single sample in a study of T cell repertoires in cytomegalovirus infection. TCRdb redid the calling of the reads with MiXCR, one entry per CDR3 protein. This sample has about 130,000 distinct CDR3 sequences; approximately 8.8% occur once, and the top ten carry about 9.4%. Specimen: PBMCs. Receptors originate from a human donor in good health (CMV status not recorded). Some clones in this sample may be carry-over from other donors' samples. Both conserved end residues are part of each CDR3. The order of the fields is V gene, clone size, J gene, D gene, CDR3 DNA, CDR3 protein. A D gene is named only where the DNA matches it firmly. Size values are once, few and many counts, or a class for expanded clones, and some rows have none.

TRBV6-5,few,TRBJ1-2,NA,TGTGCCAGCAGTTCCCCCGGGGTAGATTATGGCTACACCTTC,CASSSPGVDYGYTF
TRBV6-4,few,TRBJ2-7,TRBD2,TGTGCCAGCAGTGAGGTAGCGGGGGGGACCTACGAGCAGTACTTC,CASSEVAGGTYEQYF
TRBV20-1,few,TRBJ1-4,NA,TGCAGTGCTAGTGACCCCAGGGGTTCTAATGAAAAACTGTTTTTT,CSASDPRGSNEKLFF
TRBV6-1,NA,TRBJ1-2,NA,TGTGCCCGCCGTGTGAGTCATCTTACTAACTATGGCTACACCTTC,CARRVSHLTNYGYTF
TRBV6-5,many,TRBJ1-6,NA,TGTGCCAGCAGAGGCGGGGGCGGAACGAGCTCCTATAATTCACCCCTCCACTTT,CASRGGGGTSSYNSPLHF
TRBV7-9,NA,TRBJ2-1,NA,TGTGCCAGCACCCTATACTTCGGGGATGAGCAGTTCTTC,CASTLYFGDEQFF
TRBV20-1,few,TRBJ1-5,NA,TGCAGTGCTAGACAGATTTCGGATAGCAATCAGCCCCAGCATTTT,CSARQISDSNQPQHF
TRBV7-2,many,TRBJ1-5,NA,TGTGCCAGCAGCACTAGGGGGTCCCAGCCCCAGCATTTT,CASSTRGSQPQHF
TRBV28,many,TRBJ1-2,NA,TGTGCCAGCAGTTTAGGAGGGGCGAACGGCTACACCTTC,CASSLGGANGYTF
TRBV24-1,many,TRBJ2-2,NA,TGTGCCACCGGGATCCCCACCGGGGAGCTGTTTTTT,CATGIPTGELFF
TRBV19,NA,TRBJ1-4,NA,TGTGCCAGTAGTACCAGGACGGCCTATAATGAAAAACTGTTTTTT,CASSTRTAYNEKLFF
TRBV11-2,few,TRBJ2-3,TRBD2,TGTGCCAGCAGCTACCAAGCCAGCGGGGGGGCGGATACGCAGTATTTT,CASSYQASGGADTQYF
TRBV12-3/TRBV12-4,many,TRBJ1-1,NA,TGTGCCAGCAGTTTGAGAAGGACTGAAGCTTTCTTT,CASSLRRTEAFF
TRBV20-1,NA,TRBJ1-5,NA,TGCAGTGCTAGGACGGAAACCCCTCTCAATCAGCCCCAGCATTTT,CSARTETPLNQPQHF
TRBV20-1,NA,TRBJ2-1,NA,TGCAGTGCTAGAGGAATTTTGGGCAATGAGCAGTTCTTC,CSARGILGNEQFF